Given below is one T cell receptor (beta chain) in context. This sample was included in a study of T cell responses to AZD1222 COVID-19 vaccine. Method: immunoSEQ multiplex PCR; TCRdb's copy keeps in-frame clones and lacks some. The sample holds approximately 65,000 clones, about 80% seen once. V lost 1 base and J 9 bases, leaving 10 bases between the germline ends. Germline-derived CDR1 and CDR2 are SNHLY and FYNNEI. The CDR3 covers 14 residues. The starting material was peripheral blood, obtained on day 0 of AZD1222 vaccination. The rearrangement uses TRBV2 and TRBJ1-6; D remains unclear. This receptor was obtained from an adult in good health. CDR3 DNA: TGTGCCAGCAGTGAAGTAACGGGAACTTCACCCCTCCACTTT. This translates into CASSEVTGTSPLHF.